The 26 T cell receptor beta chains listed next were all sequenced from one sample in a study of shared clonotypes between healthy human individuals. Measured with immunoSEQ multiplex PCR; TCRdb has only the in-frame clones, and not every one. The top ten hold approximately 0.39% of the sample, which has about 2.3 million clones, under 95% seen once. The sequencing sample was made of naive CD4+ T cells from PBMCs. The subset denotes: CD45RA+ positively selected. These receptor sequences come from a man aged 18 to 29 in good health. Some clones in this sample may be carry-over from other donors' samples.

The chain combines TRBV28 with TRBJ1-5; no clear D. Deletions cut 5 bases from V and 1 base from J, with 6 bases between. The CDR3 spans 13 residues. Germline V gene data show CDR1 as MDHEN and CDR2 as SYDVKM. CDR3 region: CASSPGSNQPQHF. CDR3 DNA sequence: TGTGCCAGCAGTCCGGGGAGCAATCAGCCCCAGCATTTT.

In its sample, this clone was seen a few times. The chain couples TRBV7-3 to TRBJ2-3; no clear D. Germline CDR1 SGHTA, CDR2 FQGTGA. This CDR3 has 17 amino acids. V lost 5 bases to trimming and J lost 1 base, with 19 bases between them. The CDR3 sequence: CASSVAPVGSGTDTQYF. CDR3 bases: TGTGCCAGCAGCGTCGCTCCAGTTGGTTCGGGCACAGATACGCAGTATTTT.

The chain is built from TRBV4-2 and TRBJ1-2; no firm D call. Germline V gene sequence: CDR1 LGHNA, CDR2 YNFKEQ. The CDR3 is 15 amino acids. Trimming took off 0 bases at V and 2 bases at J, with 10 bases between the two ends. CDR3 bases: TGTGCCAGCAGCCAAGACGAGGGTACCAACTATGGCTACACCTTC. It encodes CASSQDEGTNYGYTF.

The CDR3 here is CASSSSSGELFF. The CDR3 region has the DNA TGTGCCAGCAGTTCCTCTAGCGGGGAGCTGTTTTTT. The gene calls are TRBV27 and TRBJ2-2; D gene uncertain. With 4 bases removed from V and 7 bases from J, the gap between germline ends came to 7 bases. The CDR3 runs 12 residues. CDR1 and CDR2 from the germline V gene are MNHEY and SMNVEV (reference sequence).

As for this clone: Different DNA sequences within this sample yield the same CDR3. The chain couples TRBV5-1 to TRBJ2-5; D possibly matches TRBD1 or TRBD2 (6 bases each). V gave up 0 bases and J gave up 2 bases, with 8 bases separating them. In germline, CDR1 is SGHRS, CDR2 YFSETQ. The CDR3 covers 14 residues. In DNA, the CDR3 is TGCGCCAGCAGCTTGGAAGGGGGGCAAGAGACCCAGTACTTC. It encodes CASSLEGGQETQYF.

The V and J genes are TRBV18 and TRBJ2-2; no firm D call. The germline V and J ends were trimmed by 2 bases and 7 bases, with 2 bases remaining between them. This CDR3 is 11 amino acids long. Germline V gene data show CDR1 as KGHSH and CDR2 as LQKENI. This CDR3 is CASSPDGELFF. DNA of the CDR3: TGTGCCAGCTCACCAGACGGGGAGCTGTTTTTT. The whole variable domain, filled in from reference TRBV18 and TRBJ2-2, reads NAGVMQNPRHLVRRRGQEARLRCSPMKGHSHVYWYRQLPEEGLKFMVYLQKENIIDESGMPKERFSAEFPKEGPSILRIQQVVRGDSAAYFCASSPDGELFFGEGSRLTVL.

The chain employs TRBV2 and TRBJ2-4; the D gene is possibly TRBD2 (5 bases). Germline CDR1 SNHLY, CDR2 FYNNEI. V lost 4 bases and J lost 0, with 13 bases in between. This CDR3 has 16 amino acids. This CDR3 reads CASSGPGVLAKNIQYF. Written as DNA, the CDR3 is TGTGCCAGCAGTGGCCCCGGGGTTCTAGCCAAAAACATTCAGTACTTC.

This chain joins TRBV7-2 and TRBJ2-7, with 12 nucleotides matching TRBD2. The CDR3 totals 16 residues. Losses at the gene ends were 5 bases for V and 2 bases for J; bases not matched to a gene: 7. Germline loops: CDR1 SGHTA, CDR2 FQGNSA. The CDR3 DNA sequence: TGTGCCAGCAGCCTCATGAGGACTAGCGGGACCTACGAGCAGTACTTC. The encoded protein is CASSLMRTSGTYEQYF.

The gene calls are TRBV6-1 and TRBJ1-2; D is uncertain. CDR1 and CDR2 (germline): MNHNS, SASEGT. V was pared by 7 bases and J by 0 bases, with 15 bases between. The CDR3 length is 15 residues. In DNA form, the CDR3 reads TGTGCCAGCATTTTAGGACGCAATCCTAACTATGGCTACACCTTC. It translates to CASILGRNPNYGYTF.

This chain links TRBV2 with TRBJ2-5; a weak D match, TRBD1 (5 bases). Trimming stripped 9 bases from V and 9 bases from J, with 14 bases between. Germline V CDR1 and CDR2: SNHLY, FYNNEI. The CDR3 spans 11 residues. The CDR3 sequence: CASAGQGAQYF. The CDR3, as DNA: TGTGCCAGTGCCGGACAAGGGGCCCAGTACTTC.

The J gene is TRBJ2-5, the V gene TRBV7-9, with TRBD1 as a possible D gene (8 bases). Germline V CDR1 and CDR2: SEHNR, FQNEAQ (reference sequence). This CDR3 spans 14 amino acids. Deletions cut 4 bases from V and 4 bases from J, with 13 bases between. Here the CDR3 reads CASSSDREGETQYF. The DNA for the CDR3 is TGTGCCAGCAGCTCGGACAGGGAGGGAGAGACCCAGTACTTC.

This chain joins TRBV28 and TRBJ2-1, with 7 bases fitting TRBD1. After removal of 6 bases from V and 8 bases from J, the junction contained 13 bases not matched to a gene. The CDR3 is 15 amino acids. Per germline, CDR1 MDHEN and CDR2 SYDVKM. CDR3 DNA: TGTGCCAGCAGGCCTCCCCACGACAGGGCGGATGAGCAGTTCTTC. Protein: CASRPPHDRADEQFF.

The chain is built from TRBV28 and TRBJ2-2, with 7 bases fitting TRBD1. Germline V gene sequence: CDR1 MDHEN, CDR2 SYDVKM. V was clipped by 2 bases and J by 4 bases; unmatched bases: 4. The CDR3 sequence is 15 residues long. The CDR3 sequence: CASSLTAGGTGELFF. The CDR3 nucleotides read TGTGCCAGCAGTTTAACGGCAGGGGGCACCGGGGAGCTGTTTTTT.

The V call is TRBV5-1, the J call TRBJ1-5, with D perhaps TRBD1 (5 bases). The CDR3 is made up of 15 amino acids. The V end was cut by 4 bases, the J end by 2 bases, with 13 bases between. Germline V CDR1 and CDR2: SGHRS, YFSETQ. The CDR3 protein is CASSSEGVGNQPQHF. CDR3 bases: TGCGCCAGCAGCAGCGAAGGGGTTGGCAATCAGCCCCAGCATTTT.

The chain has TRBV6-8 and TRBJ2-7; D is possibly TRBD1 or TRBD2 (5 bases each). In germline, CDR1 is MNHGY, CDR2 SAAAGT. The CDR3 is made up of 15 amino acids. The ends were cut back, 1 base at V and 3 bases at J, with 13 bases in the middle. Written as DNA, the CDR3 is TGTGCCAGCAGTTACTACGTGGGGGACCTCTACGAGCAGTACTTC. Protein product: CASSYYVGDLYEQYF.

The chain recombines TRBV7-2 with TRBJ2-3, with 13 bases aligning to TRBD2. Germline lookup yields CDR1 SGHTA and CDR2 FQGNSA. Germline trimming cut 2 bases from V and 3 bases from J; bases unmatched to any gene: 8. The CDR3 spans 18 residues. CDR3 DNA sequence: TGTGCCAGCAGCTTAACTACTAGCGGGAGGGCCAGAACAGATACGCAGTATTTT. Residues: CASSLTTSGRARTDTQYF.

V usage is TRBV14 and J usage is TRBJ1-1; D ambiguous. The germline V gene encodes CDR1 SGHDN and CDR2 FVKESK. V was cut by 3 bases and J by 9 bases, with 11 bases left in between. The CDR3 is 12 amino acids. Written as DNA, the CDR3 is TGTGCCAGCAGCCACACGGTCAGGAAAGCTTTCTTT. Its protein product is CASSHTVRKAFF.

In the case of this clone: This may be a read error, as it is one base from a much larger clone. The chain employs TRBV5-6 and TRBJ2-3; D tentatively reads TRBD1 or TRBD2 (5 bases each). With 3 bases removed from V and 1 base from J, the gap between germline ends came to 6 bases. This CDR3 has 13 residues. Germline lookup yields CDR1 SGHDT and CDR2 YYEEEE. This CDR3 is CASSWDRTDTQYF. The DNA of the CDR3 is TGTGCCAGCAGCTGGGACCGCACAGATACGCAGTATTTT.

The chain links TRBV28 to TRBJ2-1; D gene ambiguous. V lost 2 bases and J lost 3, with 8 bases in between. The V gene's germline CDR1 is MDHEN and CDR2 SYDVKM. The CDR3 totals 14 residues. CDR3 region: CASSLPPNYNEQFF. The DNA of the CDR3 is TGTGCCAGCAGTTTACCCCCGAACTACAATGAGCAGTTCTTC.

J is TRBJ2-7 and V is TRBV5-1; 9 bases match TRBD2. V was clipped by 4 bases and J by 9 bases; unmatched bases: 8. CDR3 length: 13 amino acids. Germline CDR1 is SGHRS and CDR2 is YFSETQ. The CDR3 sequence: CASSEVPSGVQYF. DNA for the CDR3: TGCGCCAGCAGCGAGGTCCCTAGCGGGGTGCAGTACTTC.

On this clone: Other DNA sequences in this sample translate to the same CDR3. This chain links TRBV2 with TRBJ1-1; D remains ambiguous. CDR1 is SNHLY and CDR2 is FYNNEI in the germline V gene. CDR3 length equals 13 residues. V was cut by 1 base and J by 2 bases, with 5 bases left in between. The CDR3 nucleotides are TGTGCCAGCAGTGAAGGGCCAAACACTGAAGCTTTCTTT. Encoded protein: CASSEGPNTEAFF.

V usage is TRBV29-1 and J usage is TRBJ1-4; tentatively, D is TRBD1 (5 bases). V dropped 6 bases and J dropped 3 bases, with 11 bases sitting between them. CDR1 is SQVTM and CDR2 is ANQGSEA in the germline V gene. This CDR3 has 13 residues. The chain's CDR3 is CSVQGSANEKLFF. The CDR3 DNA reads TGCAGCGTCCAGGGCTCGGCTAATGAAAAACTGTTTTTT.

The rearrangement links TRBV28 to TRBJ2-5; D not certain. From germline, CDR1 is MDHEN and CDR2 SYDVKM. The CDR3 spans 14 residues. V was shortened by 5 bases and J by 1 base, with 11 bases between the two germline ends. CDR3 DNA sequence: TGTGCCAGCAGTATCACTCGGCCCCAAGAGACCCAGTACTTC. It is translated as CASSITRPQETQYF.

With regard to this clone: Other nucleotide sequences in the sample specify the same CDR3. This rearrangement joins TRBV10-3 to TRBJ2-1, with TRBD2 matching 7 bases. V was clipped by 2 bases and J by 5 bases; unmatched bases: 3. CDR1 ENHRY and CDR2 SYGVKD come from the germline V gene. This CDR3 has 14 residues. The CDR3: CAISERLADNEQFF. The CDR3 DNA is TGTGCCATCAGTGAGCGGCTAGCGGACAATGAGCAGTTCTTC.

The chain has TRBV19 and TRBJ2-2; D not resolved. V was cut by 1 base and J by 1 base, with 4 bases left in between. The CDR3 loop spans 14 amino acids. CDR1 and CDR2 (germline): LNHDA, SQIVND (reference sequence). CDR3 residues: CASSIAKNTGELFF. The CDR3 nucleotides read TGTGCCAGTAGTATAGCTAAGAACACCGGGGAGCTGTTTTTT.

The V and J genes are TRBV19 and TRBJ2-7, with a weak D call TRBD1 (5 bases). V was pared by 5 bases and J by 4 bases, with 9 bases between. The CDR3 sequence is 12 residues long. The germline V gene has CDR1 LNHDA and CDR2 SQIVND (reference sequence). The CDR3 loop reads CASSQKGYEQYF. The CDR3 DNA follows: TGTGCCAGTAGTCAGAAGGGGTACGAGCAGTACTTC.